The next 22 T cell receptor beta chains were all read from a single sample in a study of T-cell memory formation after mild COVID-19 (dated by TCRdb to about 2021). Receptors were amplified or captured by 5' RACE. Sequencing relied on an Illumina NovaSeq 6000. TCRdb redid the processing of the public reads, applying fastp at Q25 and MiXCR, and retained in-frame beta chains. Rows with a matching CDR3 protein are joined into one entry that keeps the most common DNA and genes. Present in this sample are roughly 140,000 distinct CDR3 sequences, 13% to 15% of which were seen just once. Jointly, the top ten make up about 27% of the sample. The source material was PBMCs or a T cell subset sorted from them (not recorded which). The receptors were gathered from an adult woman who had mild COVID-19 (a few samples of this study predate the infection). The sample titles of this study are shuffled in the database, so cell type and time point are left out; the donor was told from shared clones.

The chain has TRBV5-5 and TRBJ2-1; 10 positions agree with TRBD2. The ends lost 0 bases at V and 5 bases at J; junction bases unmatched: 5. The CDR3 totals 16 residues. CDR1 and CDR2 from the germline V gene are SGHKS and YYEKEE (reference sequence). The CDR3 DNA is TGTGCCAGCAGCTTGGTTGTAGCGGGGGGAAACAATGAGCAGTTCTTC. This sequence encodes CASSLVVAGGNNEQFF.

The rearrangement uses TRBV3-1 and TRBJ2-3; D gene unclear. Trimming pared 0 bases from V and 2 bases from J, leaving 15 bases between. Germline V CDR1 and CDR2: LGHDT, YNNKEL (reference sequence). This CDR3 region has 17 residues. For the CDR3, the DNA is TGTGCCAGCAGCCAAGATGACGCCTCCGCCACCACAGATACGCAGTATTTT. It specifies CASSQDDASATTDTQYF.

This clonotype was seen only a few times. The rearrangement joins TRBV6-6 to TRBJ1-3, with D hard to call. This CDR3 has 16 amino acids. Deletions cut 2 bases from V and 0 bases from J, with 11 bases between. Per germline, CDR1 MNHNY and CDR2 SVGAGI (reference sequence). The CDR3 here is CASSYGSVGSGNTIYF. DNA of the CDR3: TGTGCCAGCAGTTACGGTTCCGTAGGCTCTGGAAACACCATATATTTT.

This clonotype appeared a few times. V and J are TRBV7-9 and TRBJ2-7, with TRBD1 matching 11 bases. There are 15 residues in the CDR3. V lost 3 bases, J lost 5 bases, and 6 bases stayed unmatched. In germline, CDR1 is SEHNR, CDR2 FQNEAQ (reference sequence). The CDR3 region has the DNA TGTGCCAGCAGCTTCCGGGACAGGGGGTTCCACGAGCAGTACTTC. Residues: CASSFRDRGFHEQYF.

This clonotype occurred a few times. The chain joins TRBV19 to TRBJ2-5; a possible D gene is TRBD1 (5 bases). The V end lost 9 bases, the J end lost 6 bases, and 14 bases lay between the germline ends. This CDR3 comprises 12 residues. Germline-derived CDR1 and CDR2 are LNHDA and SQIVND (reference sequence). CDR3 bases: TGTGCCAGCAGGGATCCGCGACAGACCCAGTACTTC. Protein: CASRDPRQTQYF.

This clonotype was counted only a few times. This chain uses TRBV15 with TRBJ2-7; TRBD1 is a possible D gene (6 bases). Trimming pared 5 bases from V and 2 bases from J, leaving 10 bases between. The CDR3 has 13 amino acids. CDR1 LNHNV and CDR2 YYDKDF come from the germline V gene (reference sequence). As DNA, the CDR3 is TGTGCCACCAGCTCCCGGGACACCTACGAGCAGTACTTC. Encoded protein: CATSSRDTYEQYF.

This clonotype was counted only a few times. As DNA, the CDR3 is TGTGCCAGCAGCCCCCTGGACCTAATAGTCCCCTCCGAGCAGTACTTC. Amino acid sequence: CASSPLDLIVPSEQYF. The genes are TRBV7-8 and TRBJ2-7; D remains ambiguous. Deletions cut 5 bases from V and 6 bases from J, with 23 bases between. The CDR3 consists of 16 residues. Germline V gene sequence: CDR1 SGHVS, CDR2 FQNEAQ.

This clonotype was seen more than once but under ten times. This rearrangement joins TRBV9 to TRBJ2-7; 10 nucleotides align to TRBD1. Germline CDR1 and CDR2: SGDLS and YYNGEE. The CDR3 sequence is 15 residues long. V was clipped by 2 bases and J by 4 bases; unmatched bases: 6. Written as DNA, the CDR3 is TGTGCCAGCAGCGTTGGGGACAGGGGATTGTACGAGCAGTACTTC. The encoded protein is CASSVGDRGLYEQYF.

This clonotype has just a few counts. The J gene is TRBJ1-2, the V gene TRBV5-5, with unresolved D. Germline loops: CDR1 SGHKS, CDR2 YYEKEE (reference sequence). V gave up 0 bases and J gave up 5 bases, with 11 bases separating them. This CDR3 has 14 amino acids. The CDR3 loop is CASSLGRGGYGYTF. CDR3 bases: TGTGCCAGCAGCTTGGGTAGAGGAGGATATGGCTACACCTTC.

The chain is built from TRBV7-9 and TRBJ2-7, with a tentative D call TRBD2 (6 bases). The CDR3 covers 14 residues. Germline CDR1 SEHNR, CDR2 FQNEAQ (reference sequence). V lost 5 bases to trimming and J lost 5 bases, with 16 bases between them. Written as DNA, the CDR3 is TGTGCCAGCAGCCTGGGGGGAGCGGGCGACGAGCAGTACTTC. It codes for CASSLGGAGDEQYF.

This clonotype was seen more than once but under ten times. The chain is built from TRBV5-1 and TRBJ1-1; 7 bases are shared with TRBD1. Germline V gene sequence: CDR1 SGHRS, CDR2 YFSETQ. The CDR3 consists of 16 residues. J was trimmed by 5 bases and V by 6 bases; bases with no gene match: 16. CDR3 DNA sequence: TGCGCCAGCACCGGCGGGGGGCGACAGGGTCTAACTGAAGCTTTCTTT. Translated: CASTGGGRQGLTEAFF.

The gene calls are TRBV4-3 and TRBJ1-1; D is unresolved. Germline CDR1 reads LGHNA; CDR2 reads YSLEER. CDR3 length equals 13 residues. The V gene lost 1 base and the J gene lost 4 bases, with 7 bases spanning the gap. The CDR3 DNA sequence: TGCGCCAGCAGCCAAGCGCAGTTCACTGAAGCTTTCTTT. Translated: CASSQAQFTEAFF.

This clonotype appeared a few times. The rearrangement links TRBV3-1 to TRBJ2-3, with TRBD2 matching over 7 bases. CDR3 length equals 16 residues. With V trimmed by 0 bases and J by 2 bases, 5 bases remained unmatched. Per the germline V gene, CDR1 is LGHDT and CDR2 is YNNKEL (reference sequence). The CDR3 loop reads CASSQEGGGVTDTQYF. Here the CDR3 DNA reads TGTGCCAGCAGCCAAGAGGGCGGGGGAGTCACAGATACGCAGTATTTT.

This clonotype was found many times. The chain recombines TRBV2 with TRBJ2-3; 9 bases map to TRBD2. This CDR3 contains 18 residues. V lost 3 bases and J lost 4; bases outside the gene matches: 14. Germline values: CDR1 SNHLY, CDR2 FYNNEI. In DNA form, the CDR3 reads TGTGCCAGCAGTGATAGGCCTAGCGGGGCCCCGGAATCAGATACGCAGTATTTT. It specifies CASSDRPSGAPESDTQYF.

The rearrangement joins TRBV15 to TRBJ2-7, with D possibly matching TRBD1 (6 bases). Germline lookup yields CDR1 LNHNV and CDR2 YYDKDF (reference sequence). The CDR3 consists of 16 residues. V shed 0 bases and J shed 4 bases, with 16 bases lying between them. DNA for the CDR3: TGTGCCACCAGCAGAGATGTAGGGGGACACGGTTACGAGCAGTACTTC. Encoded protein: CATSRDVGGHGYEQYF.

The genes are TRBV4-1 and TRBJ2-1; D is unclear. The V and J ends lost 0 bases and 7 bases respectively, with 7 bases between them. CDR3 length: 13 amino acids. From germline, CDR1 is MGHRA and CDR2 YSYEKL. CDR3 region: CASSQENGNEQFF. The CDR3 DNA reads as TGCGCCAGCAGCCAAGAAAACGGTAATGAGCAGTTCTTC.

This clonotype was counted between two and nine times. The chain has TRBV6-6 and TRBJ2-2; no definite D call. The germline CDR1 and CDR2 sequences are MNHNY and SVGAGI (reference sequence). The CDR3 sequence is 12 residues long. The ends were cut back, 6 bases at V and 7 bases at J, with 9 bases in the middle. CDR3 in amino acids: CASSSHDGELFF. In nucleotides, the CDR3 is TGTGCCAGCAGCTCCCACGACGGGGAGCTGTTTTTT.

This clonotype showed up just a few times. This rearrangement joins TRBV5-1 to TRBJ2-7, with no clear D. The CDR3 is made up of 13 amino acids. Trimming shortened V by 2 bases and J by 0 bases, and 6 bases separated the two germline ends. The germline CDR1 and CDR2 sequences are SGHRS and YFSETQ. In nucleotides, the CDR3 is TGCGCCAGCAGCTTCGCAGCCTCCTACGAGCAGTACTTC. Its protein product is CASSFAASYEQYF.

This clonotype was found a few times. V and J are TRBV6-2 or TRBV6-3 and TRBJ2-1, with 8 positions matching TRBD2. This CDR3 comprises 14 residues. Germline assignment: CDR1 MNHEY and CDR2 SVGEGT. With 5 bases clipped from V and 7 bases from J, the junction kept 7 bases outside the gene matches. The CDR3 DNA is TGTGCCAGCAGTGGAGGGACTAGTTTTAATGAGCAGTTCTTC. Translation: CASSGGTSFNEQFF.

V usage is TRBV4-2 and J usage is TRBJ2-2, with a possible D match to TRBD2 (7 bases). Germline lookup yields CDR1 LGHNA and CDR2 YNFKEQ. CDR3 size: 15 residues. V gave up 6 bases and J gave up 0 bases, with 11 bases separating them. This chain's CDR3 is CASSLGGANTGELFF. CDR3 in DNA: TGTGCCAGCAGTCTAGGGGGGGCGAACACCGGGGAGCTGTTTTTT.

This clonotype was seen only a few times. This sequence joins TRBV27 and TRBJ2-7; D is perhaps TRBD1 (5 bases). Germline-derived CDR1 and CDR2 are MNHEY and SMNVEV (reference sequence). The CDR3 loop spans 14 amino acids. V lost 3 bases and J lost 1, with 10 bases in between. The DNA for the CDR3 is TGTGCCAGCAGTTTTAGGGCAGGGTCCTACGAGCAGTACTTC. This translates into CASSFRAGSYEQYF.

The CDR3, as DNA: TGTGCCAGCAGCTTAGTTTGGGACAGGGCTTACAATGAGCAGTTCTTC. This gives the protein CASSLVWDRAYNEQFF. This rearrangement joins TRBV7-8 to TRBJ2-1; the match to TRBD1 covers 9 bases. Germline V CDR1 and CDR2: SGHVS, FQNEAQ. This CDR3 region has 16 residues. V shed 1 base and J 4 bases; nucleotides not matched to a gene: 5.